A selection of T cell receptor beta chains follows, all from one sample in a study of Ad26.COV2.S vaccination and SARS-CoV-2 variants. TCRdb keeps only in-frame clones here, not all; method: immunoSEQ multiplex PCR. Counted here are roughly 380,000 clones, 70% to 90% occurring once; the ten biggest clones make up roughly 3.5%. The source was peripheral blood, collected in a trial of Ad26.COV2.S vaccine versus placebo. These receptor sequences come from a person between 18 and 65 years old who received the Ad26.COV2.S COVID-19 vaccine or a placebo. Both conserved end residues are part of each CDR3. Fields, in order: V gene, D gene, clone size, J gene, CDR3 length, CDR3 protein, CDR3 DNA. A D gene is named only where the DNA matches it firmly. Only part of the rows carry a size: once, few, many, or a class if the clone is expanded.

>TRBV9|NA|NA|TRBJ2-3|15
CASSVVGVQTDTQYF
TGTGCCAGCAGCGTAGTCGGGGTTCAGACAGATACGCAGTATTTT
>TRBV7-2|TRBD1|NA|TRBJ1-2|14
CASRFPGGAYGYTF
TGTGCCAGCAGATTTCCAGGGGGCGCCTATGGCTACACCTTC
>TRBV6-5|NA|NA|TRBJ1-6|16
CASSYSSRGHNSPLHF
TGTGCCAGCAGTTACTCGAGCAGGGGCCATAATTCACCCCTCCACTTT
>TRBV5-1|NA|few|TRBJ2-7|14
CASSPIPSSYEQYF
TGCGCCAGCAGCCCCATCCCCAGCTCCTACGAGCAGTACTTC
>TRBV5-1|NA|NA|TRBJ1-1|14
CASSLAGISSEAFF
TGCGCCAGCAGCTTGGCAGGGATAAGTTCTGAAGCTTTCTTT
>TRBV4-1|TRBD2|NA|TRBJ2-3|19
CASSQLFGGLRGSTDTQYF
TGCGCCAGCAGCCAACTGTTTGGGGGATTGCGGGGGAGCACAGATACGCAGTATTTT
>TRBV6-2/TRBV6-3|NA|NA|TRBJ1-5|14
CASSYSGNNQPQHF
TGTGCCAGCAGTTACTCGGGGAACAATCAGCCCCAGCATTTT
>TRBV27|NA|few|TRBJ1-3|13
CASSLAGGNTIYF
TGTGCCAGCAGCTTGGCAGGGGGAAACACCATATATTTT
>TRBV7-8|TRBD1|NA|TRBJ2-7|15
CASSPRGQVTYEQYF
TGTGCCAGCAGCCCACGCGGACAGGTAACCTACGAGCAGTACTTC
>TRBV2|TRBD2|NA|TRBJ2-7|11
CASTPAGGQYF
TGTGCCAGCACCCCGGCGGGAGGCCAGTACTTC
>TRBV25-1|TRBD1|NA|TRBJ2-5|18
CASSVWVGTGAYQETQYF
TGTGCCAGCAGTGTATGGGTTGGGACAGGGGCTTACCAAGAGACCCAGTACTTC
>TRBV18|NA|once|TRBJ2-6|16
CASSPNRQDGANVLTF
TGTGCCAGCTCACCAAACCGACAGGATGGGGCCAACGTCCTGACTTTC
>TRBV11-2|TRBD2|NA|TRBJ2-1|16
CASSPGLAGSYNEQFF
TGTGCCAGCAGCCCGGGACTAGCGGGCTCCTACAATGAGCAGTTCTTC
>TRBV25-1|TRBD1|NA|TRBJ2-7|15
CASSEWGTGGYEQYF
TGTGCCAGCAGTGAATGGGGGACAGGGGGGTACGAGCAGTACTTC